This T cell receptor beta chain was observed in a study of blood T cell repertoires in COVID-19. Across the study: Specimens from acute and convalescent COVID-19 originated in the United States, Italy and Spain. T cells, B-cell-depleted T cells, or PBMCs provided the cDNA or gDNA that served as material.

Authors' analysis steps: Estimated nucleated cell counts came from reference gene primer amplification. The protocol was immunoSEQ multiplex PCR, while the TCRdb copy is restricted to in-frame clones and leaves out a portion. Clone size and the V and J calls come from that table; the DNA yielded D and trimming. The table lists around 300,000 clones, approximately 82% of them singletons. Sequences were obtained from peripheral blood. This clonotype was sampled from a man aged 25 to 40 with active or convalescent COVID-19.

CDR3 DNA sequence: TGTGCCAGCTCACCGCCGGACGGAGGAGGAAACACCATATATTTT. Residues: CASSPPDGGGNTIYF. J is TRBJ1-3 and V is TRBV18, with no clear D. This CDR3 contains 15 residues. In germline, CDR1 is KGHSH, CDR2 LQKENI. Trimming took 3 bases from V and 4 from J, leaving 13 bases between them.